This T cell receptor beta chain stems from a study of T and B cells in COVID-19 patients. Study-wide context: Critical illness requiring mechanical ventilation or extracorporeal membrane oxygenation affected about 60% of the 20 active-infection patients. General study findings and limits: Sorted SARS-CoV-2-responsive or tetramer+ T cells and CD4+, regulatory and CD8+ subsets were not yet sequenced. Patients with COVID-19 reportedly showed strongly skewed T cell receptor beta variable and joining gene usage. Clonality of TRB repertoires was high in active COVID-19; recovery brought above-healthy diversity and richness.

BIOMED2 TRB-A/B primer pools were used in multiplex TRB PCR. TCRdb re-called the multiplex PCR reads with MiXCR, one entry per CDR3 protein. The sample lists more than 20,000 distinct CDR3 sequences; about 31% were seen once. Details on this clonotype: Its antigen is unidentified.

The germline V gene has CDR1 MNHNS and CDR2 SASEGT. The CDR3 loop spans 13 amino acids. Trimming removed 3 bases at V and 5 bases at J, with 11 bases between. TRB was amplified from about 250-500 ng of blood genomic DNA. This TCR came from a human donor who had recovered from COVID-19. The rearrangement uses TRBV6-1 and TRBJ2-7; D unresolved. Sequencing was done on a sample of blood. Written as DNA, the CDR3 is TGTGCCAGCAGTGAGGGTTTTCGAGACGAGCAGTACTTC. It translates to CASSEGFRDEQYF.